One and the same sample provided the 10 T cell receptor beta chains below, sequenced in a study of cytomegalovirus exposure and HLA in healthy donors listed by TCRdb under 2017. Libraries were built with the immunoSEQ multiplex PCR assay. The multiplex PCR relied on a mix of 60 forward primers for TCR Vbeta segments and 13 reverse primers for TCR Jbeta segments. TCRdb took over this immuneACCESS table, retaining in-frame rearrangements with V and J assigned. Such tables are incomplete; in checked studies, under half of the missing clones stem from an unresolved V gene, and the remainder is unexplained. Within this sample are about 100,000 clones, with around 62% of them counted one time only. The top ten hold 3% to 4% of the sample. The sequenced material came from PBMCs. The source of these receptors is a man aged 25-40 years in good health and CMV-seropositive.

This clone appeared a few times. The rearrangement links TRBV4-1 to TRBJ1-5; D gene uncertain. V dropped 3 bases and J dropped 0 bases, with 6 bases sitting between them. CDR3 length: 14 amino acids. Germline V gene sequence: CDR1 MGHRA, CDR2 YSYEKL. The CDR3 bases are TGCGCCAGCAGCCAGGCAGATAGCAATCAGCCCCAGCATTTT. Translating gives CASSQADSNQPQHF.

The CDR3 spells CASTKGQGHTDTQYF. CDR3 coding DNA: TGTGCCAGCACCAAGGGGCAGGGCCACACAGATACGCAGTATTTT. This chain uses TRBV6-1 with TRBJ2-3; D is possibly TRBD1 (5 bases). Germline V CDR1 and CDR2: MNHNS, SASEGT. Trimming shortened V by 7 bases and J by 2 bases, and 16 bases separated the two germline ends. The CDR3 spans 15 residues.

V gene TRBV4-2 combines with J gene TRBJ1-3; a weak D match, TRBD1 (5 bases). Between the trimmed V and J ends, which lost 2 bases and 4 bases, there was a span of 15 bases. The CDR3 is 16 residues long. The germline V gene has CDR1 LGHNA and CDR2 YNFKEQ. CDR3 loop: CASSQRAGLSGNTIYF. Here the CDR3 DNA reads TGTGCCAGCAGCCAAAGGGCGGGGCTCTCAGGAAACACCATATATTTT.

This clone was observed a single time. The genes are TRBV14 and TRBJ2-4; 15 bases map to TRBD2. Looked up from germline, CDR1 is SGHDN and CDR2 is FVKESK. After removal of 5 bases from V and 6 bases from J, the junction contained 5 bases not matched to a gene. This CDR3 contains 16 residues. CDR3 sequence reads: CASSWTSGGAGNIQYF. CDR3 bases: TGTGCCAGCAGCTGGACTAGCGGGGGGGCTGGAAACATTCAGTACTTC.

J is TRBJ2-2 and V is TRBV5-4; TRBD2 might be the D (6 bases). The V and J ends lost 0 bases and 4 bases respectively, with 13 bases between them. The germline gives CDR1 SGHNT, CDR2 YYREEE (reference sequence). CDR3 size: 16 residues. CDR3 DNA: TGTGCCAGCAGCTTGGATCCCGGGGGTGGCACCGGGGAGCTGTTTTTT. This gives the protein CASSLDPGGGTGELFF.

This CDR3 is CAWTPAGTASYEQYF. In nucleotides, the CDR3 is TGTGCCTGGACCCCGGCCGGGACAGCATCCTACGAGCAGTACTTC. V usage is TRBV30 and J usage is TRBJ2-7, with 7 bases aligning to TRBD1. Germline CDR1 GTSNPN, CDR2 SVGIG (reference sequence). CDR3 length: 15 residues. V gave up 4 bases and J gave up 1 base; unmatched junction bases: 10.

This clone was counted ten times or more. This rearrangement joins TRBV7-9 to TRBJ1-2; D not resolved. Germline-derived CDR1 and CDR2 are SEHNR and FQNEAQ (reference sequence). Trimming took 4 bases from V and 8 from J, leaving 8 bases between them. This CDR3 is 11 amino acids long. This CDR3 is CASSSEGGYTF. CDR3 DNA: TGTGCCAGCAGCTCGGAGGGAGGCTACACCTTC.

The CDR3 DNA is TGTGCCAGTAGTAGGACAGGGGGCTCGTATGGCTACACCTTC. The encoded protein is CASSRTGGSYGYTF. The gene calls are TRBV19 and TRBJ1-2; TRBD1 agrees at 11 bases. V lost 4 bases and J lost 5; bases outside the gene matches: 3. Looked up from germline, CDR1 is LNHDA and CDR2 is SQIVND (reference sequence). The CDR3 is 14 amino acids.

This chain uses TRBV9 with TRBJ1-1; 8 bases match TRBD1. Germline V CDR1 and CDR2: SGDLS, YYNGEE. The CDR3 is made up of 16 amino acids. V dropped 4 bases and J dropped 10; count of bases not matched to a gene: 18. This CDR3 is CASSLDFGQGLGGAFF. In DNA, the CDR3 is TGTGCCAGCAGCCTTGACTTCGGACAGGGACTTGGAGGAGCTTTCTTT.

The chain is built from TRBV21-1 and TRBJ2-3; the table's D gene call, TRBD2, was not cross checked with the DNA. TRBV21-1 represents a pseudogene. The CDR3 extends over 16 amino acids. CDR3 in DNA: TGTGCCAGCAGCAAAGCGCAGTTCGGGAGCACAGATACGCAGTATTTT. Residues: CASSKAQFGSTDTQYF.